This T cell receptor (beta chain) was sequenced during a study of blood T cell repertoires in COVID-19. CDR1 and CDR2 from the germline V gene are LGHNA and YSLEER. This CDR3 has 16 residues. V gave up 0 bases and J gave up 5 bases; unmatched junction bases: 9. This table comes from immunoSEQ multiplex PCR, and its TCRdb copy is limited to in-frame clones, with some not included. The sample has around 150,000 clones; 92% are singletons. What was sequenced was peripheral blood. The chain recombines TRBV4-3 with TRBJ1-2, with TRBD1 matching 7 bases. The TCR was taken from a man younger than 45 with COVID-19, enrolled during active disease. The CDR3 spells CASSQDPTGFGYGYTF. In DNA, the CDR3 is TGCGCCAGCAGCCAAGATCCGACAGGGTTTGGGTATGGCTACACCTTC.